The rows below give T cell receptor beta chains drawn from one sample of a study of Graves' ophthalmopathy and Graves' hyperthyroidism. TCRdb itself ran the multiplex PCR reads through MiXCR, one entry per CDR3 protein. The table lists 150,000 to 200,000 distinct CDR3 sequences, around 40% of them singletons. Sequencing was done on a sample of peripheral blood. These receptors were collected from a young man with Graves' ophthalmopathy. CDR3s include the opening cysteine and the closing phenylalanine or tryptophan. D genes are given only for firm matches. Clone size is not always given. Where it is, it says once, few, many or a class for expanded clones.

j_call v_call clone_size d_call cdr3_aa cdr3_nt
TRBJ2-5 TRBV12-5 many . CASGLERTQYF TGTGCTAGTGGTTTGGAGAGGACCCAGTACTTC
TRBJ2-5 TRBV28 many TRBD2 CASSFVSGRRKTQYF TGTGCCAGCAGTTTTGTGAGCGGGAGAAGAAAGACCCAGTACTTC
TRBJ2-7 TRBV6-5 once . CASSSRGGGSYEQYF TGTGCCAGCAGTTCTCGAGGAGGGGGTTCCTACGAGCAGTACTTC
TRBJ1-2 TRBV28 many . CASSSPNDRSNYGYTF TGTGCCAGCAGTTCACCCAACGACAGATCTAACTATGGCTACACCTTC
TRBJ1-1 TRBV30 many . CARGRMNTEAFF TGTGCCCGCGGACGGATGAACACTGAAGCTTTCTTT
TRBJ2-7 TRBV11-2 many TRBD2 CASSIGTSGRIYEQYF TGTGCCAGCAGTATCGGGACTAGCGGGAGAATCTACGAGCAGTACTTC
TRBJ2-5 TRBV6-1 once TRBD2 CASSTGLADAQETQYF TGTGCCAGCAGTACAGGACTAGCGGACGCTCAAGAGACCCAGTACTTC
TRBJ1-2 TRBV30 many TRBD1 CAWYRDRLNYGYTF TGTGCCTGGTATCGGGACAGACTAAACTATGGCTACACCTTC
TRBJ2-7 TRBV5-6 many TRBD1 CASSSDREYWYEQYF TGTGCCAGCAGCTCCGACAGGGAATATTGGTACGAGCAGTACTTC
TRBJ2-7 TRBV18 many TRBD1 CASSPTGGLIYEQYF TGTGCCAGCTCCCCGACAGGGGGGCTGATCTACGAGCAGTACTTC
TRBJ1-5 TRBV12-3/TRBV12-4 many TRBD1 CASSLGTGAYSNQPQHF TGTGCCAGCAGTTTAGGGACAGGGGCGTATAGCAATCAGCCCCAGCATTTT
TRBJ1-3 TRBV6-1 many . CASSPKGSLSGNTIYF TGTGCCAGCAGCCCTAAGGGGAGCCTCTCTGGAAACACCATATATTTT
TRBJ1-2 TRBV11-2 . . CATGPWEHYGYTF TGTGCCACCGGACCCTGGGAACACTATGGCTACACCTTC
TRBJ2-5 TRBV7-6 . TRBD2 CASSLGGLASETQYF TGTGCCAGCAGCTTAGGGGGACTAGCGTCAGAGACCCAGTACTTC
TRBJ2-5 TRBV11-2 . . CASSSGRPTLRFQETQYF TGTGCCAGCAGCTCCGGCCGGCCCACACTTAGGTTCCAAGAGACCCAGTACTTC
TRBJ1-5 TRBV4-3 many . CASSPLRPNQPQHF TGCGCCAGCAGCCCCCTGAGGCCTAATCAGCCCCAGCATTTT
TRBJ1-1 TRBV7-2 few . CASSPGWGSNTEAFF TGTGCCAGCAGCCCAGGCTGGGGCTCGAACACTGAAGCTTTCTTT
TRBJ2-5 TRBV28 . . CASSLGSTSRETQYF TGTGCCAGCAGTTTGGGGAGTACTAGCCGGGAGACCCAGTACTTC
TRBJ2-5 TRBV6-2/TRBV6-3 . . CASSPGETGTFQETQYF TGTGCCAGCAGTCCAGGAGAGACAGGGACTTTCCAAGAGACCCAGTACTTC
TRBJ2-7 TRBV28 many . CASSEDSWYF TGTGCCAGCAGTGAGGACAGCTGGTACTTC
TRBJ1-1 TRBV12-3/TRBV12-4 . . CASSYRPPNTEAFF TGTGCCAGCAGTTACCGGCCACCGAACACTGAAGCTTTCTTT
TRBJ1-5 TRBV7-2 many . CASSLPRGLGPQHF TGTGCCAGCAGCCTCCCCCGGGGCCTGGGTCCCCAGCATTTT
TRBJ2-7 TRBV12-3/TRBV12-4 many . CASTGPYNEQYF TGTGCCAGCACCGGACCCTACAACGAGCAGTACTTC
TRBJ1-1 TRBV6-5 . . CASSYDARVNTEAFF TGTGCCAGCAGTTACGACGCCAGGGTGAACACTGAAGCTTTCTTT
TRBJ1-2 TRBV28 many TRBD1 CASRRTGGNYGYTF TGTGCCAGCAGGAGGACAGGGGGCAACTATGGCTACACCTTC
TRBJ1-6 TRBV11-2 many . CASSQGNNSPLHF TGTGCCAGCAGCCAGGGAAATAATTCACCCCTCCACTTT
TRBJ2-7 TRBV6-5 . . CASSYSAGSYEQYF TGTGCCAGCAGTTACTCTGCCGGATCCTACGAGCAGTACTTC
TRBJ1-1 TRBV29-1 . . CSVEQGVTEAFF TGCAGCGTTGAACAGGGCGTCACTGAAGCTTTCTTT
TRBJ2-2 TRBV10-3 many TRBD2 CAISRLAGDTGELFF TGTGCCATCAGCCGACTAGCGGGAGACACCGGGGAGCTGTTTTTT
TRBJ1-3 TRBV11-2 few . CASSLVGGGSGNTIYF TGTGCCAGCAGCCTTGTGGGGGGGGGCTCTGGAAACACCATATATTTT
TRBJ2-7 TRBV7-9 many . CASSLGPKQYF TGTGCCAGCAGCTTAGGACCTAAGCAGTACTTC
TRBJ2-7 TRBV11-1 . TRBD1 CASSSDRYYEQYF TGTGCCAGCAGCTCGGACAGGTACTACGAGCAGTACTTC
TRBJ2-7 TRBV20-1 . TRBD1 CSANRYGQDPSYEQYF TGCAGTGCCAATCGGTACGGACAGGACCCCTCCTACGAGCAGTACTTC
TRBJ2-7 TRBV6-2/TRBV6-3 . . CASSSPQVEFVYEQYF TGTGCCAGCAGTTCCCCCCAGGTTGAGTTTGTCTACGAGCAGTACTTC
TRBJ1-1 TRBV12-3/TRBV12-4 many . CASSLNMGRGTEAFF TGTGCCAGCAGTTTAAATATGGGCAGAGGGACTGAAGCTTTCTTT
TRBJ1-1 TRBV6-1 . TRBD1 CASSLRQGSGTEAFF TGTGCCAGCAGTCTCCGACAGGGATCGGGCACTGAAGCTTTCTTT
TRBJ2-4 TRBV7-9 . . CASGGGNIQYF TGTGCCAGCGGAGGAGGCAACATTCAGTACTTC
TRBJ2-5 TRBV10-3 . TRBD2 CAISKAGTDQETQYF TGTGCCATCAGTAAAGCGGGAACTGATCAAGAGACCCAGTACTTC
TRBJ1-2 TRBV12-3/TRBV12-4 many . CASSLWGATNYGYTF TGTGCCAGCAGTTTATGGGGGGCAACCAACTATGGCTACACCTTC
TRBJ2-7 TRBV7-9 . TRBD2 CASSPARTSYEQYF TGTGCCAGCAGCCCAGCCCGGACTAGTTACGAGCAGTACTTC
TRBJ1-1 TRBV29-1 many . CSVDGGGNTEAFF TGCAGCGTTGACGGTGGGGGTAACACTGAAGCTTTCTTT